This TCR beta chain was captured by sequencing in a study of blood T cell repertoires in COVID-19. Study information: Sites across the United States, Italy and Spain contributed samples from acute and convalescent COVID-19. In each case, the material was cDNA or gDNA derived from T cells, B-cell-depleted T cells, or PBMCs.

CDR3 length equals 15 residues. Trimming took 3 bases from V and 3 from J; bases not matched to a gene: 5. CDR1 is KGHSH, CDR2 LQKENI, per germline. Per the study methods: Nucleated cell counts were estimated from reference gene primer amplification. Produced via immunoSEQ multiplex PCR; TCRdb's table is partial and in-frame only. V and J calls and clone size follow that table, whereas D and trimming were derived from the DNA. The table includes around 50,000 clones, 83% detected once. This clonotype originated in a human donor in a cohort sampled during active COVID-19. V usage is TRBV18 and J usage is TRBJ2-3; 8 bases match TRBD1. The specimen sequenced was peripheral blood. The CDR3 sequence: CASSPLDRVTDTQYF. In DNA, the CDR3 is TGTGCCAGCTCACCGCTGGACAGGGTGACAGATACGCAGTATTTT. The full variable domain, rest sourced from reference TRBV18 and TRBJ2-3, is NAGVMQNPRHLVRRRGQEARLRCSPMKGHSHVYWYRQLPEEGLKFMVYLQKENIIDESGMPKERFSAEFPKEGPSILRIQQVVRGDSAAYFCASSPLDRVTDTQYFGPGTRLTVL.